This T cell receptor (beta chain) was found in a study of identical twins. The study's findings and limits: Abundant beta clonotypes from cord blood had fewer insertions, unlike memory repertoires, which showed none.

Note on this clonotype: Antigen unknown.

TCRdb analysed the 5' RACE reads with MiXCR anew, one entry per CDR3 protein. The sample contains 460,000 or so distinct CDR3 sequences, about 14% of which appear only once. With 0 bases clipped from V and 0 bases from J, the junction kept 2 bases outside the gene matches. CDR3 length equals 16 residues. Germline CDR1 SGHRS, CDR2 YFSETQ. The same sample was also studied in work on yellow fever vaccine responses in identical twins.

Material: CD4+ T cells sorted from blood. J is TRBJ2-2 and V is TRBV5-1, with TRBD1 matching 7 bases. This receptor was taken from a woman aged 18 to 35 in good health. CDR3 DNA sequence: TGCGCCAGCAGCTTGGACAGGGGCCCGAACACCGGGGAGCTGTTTTTT. Encoded protein: CASSLDRGPNTGELFF.